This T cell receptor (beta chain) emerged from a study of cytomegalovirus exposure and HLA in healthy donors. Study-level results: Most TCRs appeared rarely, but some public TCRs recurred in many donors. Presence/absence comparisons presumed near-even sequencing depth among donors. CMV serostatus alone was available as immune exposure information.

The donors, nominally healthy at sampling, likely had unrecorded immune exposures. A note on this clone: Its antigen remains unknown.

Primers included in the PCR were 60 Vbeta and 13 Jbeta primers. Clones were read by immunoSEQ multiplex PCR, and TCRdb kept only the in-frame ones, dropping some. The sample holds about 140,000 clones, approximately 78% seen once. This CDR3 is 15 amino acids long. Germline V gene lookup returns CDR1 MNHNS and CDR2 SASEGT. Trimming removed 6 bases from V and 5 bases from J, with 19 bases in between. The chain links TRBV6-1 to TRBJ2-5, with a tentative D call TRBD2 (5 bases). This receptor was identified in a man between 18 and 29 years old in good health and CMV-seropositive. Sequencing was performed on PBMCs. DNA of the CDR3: TGTGCCAGCAGCCAACTAGATTCCGATTTGGAGACCCAGTACTTC. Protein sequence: CASSQLDSDLETQYF.